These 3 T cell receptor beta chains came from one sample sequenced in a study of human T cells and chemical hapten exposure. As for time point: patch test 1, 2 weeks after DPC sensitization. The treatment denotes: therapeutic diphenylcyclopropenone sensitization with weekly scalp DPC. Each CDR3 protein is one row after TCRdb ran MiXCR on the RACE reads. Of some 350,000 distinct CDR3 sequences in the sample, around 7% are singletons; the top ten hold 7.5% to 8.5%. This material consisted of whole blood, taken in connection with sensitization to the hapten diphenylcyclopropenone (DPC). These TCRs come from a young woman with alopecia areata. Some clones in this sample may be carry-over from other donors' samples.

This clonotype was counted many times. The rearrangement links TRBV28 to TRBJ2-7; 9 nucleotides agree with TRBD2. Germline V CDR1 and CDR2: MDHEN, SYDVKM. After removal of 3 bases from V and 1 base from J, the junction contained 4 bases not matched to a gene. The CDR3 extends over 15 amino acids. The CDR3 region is CASSFIAGASYEQYF. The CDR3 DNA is TGTGCCAGCAGTTTTATAGCGGGGGCTTCCTACGAGCAGTACTTC. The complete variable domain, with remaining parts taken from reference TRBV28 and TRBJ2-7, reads DVKVTQSSRYLVKRTGEKVFLECVQDMDHENMFWYRQDPGLGLRLIYFSYDVKMKEKGDIPEGYSVSREKKERFSLILESASTNQTSMYLCASSFIAGASYEQYFGPGTRLTVT.

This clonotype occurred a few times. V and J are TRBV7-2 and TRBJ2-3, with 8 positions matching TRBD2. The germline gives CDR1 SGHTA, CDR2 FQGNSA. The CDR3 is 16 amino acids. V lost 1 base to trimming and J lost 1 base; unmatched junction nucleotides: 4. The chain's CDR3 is CASSLEAGAGTDTQYF. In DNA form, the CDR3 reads TGTGCCAGCAGCTTAGAAGCGGGAGCGGGCACAGATACGCAGTATTTT.

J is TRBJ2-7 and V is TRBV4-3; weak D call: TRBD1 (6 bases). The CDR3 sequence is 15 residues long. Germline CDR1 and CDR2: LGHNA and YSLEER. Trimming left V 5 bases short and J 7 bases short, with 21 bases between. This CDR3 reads CASSTEPGDPVEQYF. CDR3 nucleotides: TGCGCCAGCAGCACTGAACCAGGGGACCCCGTGGAGCAGTACTTC.